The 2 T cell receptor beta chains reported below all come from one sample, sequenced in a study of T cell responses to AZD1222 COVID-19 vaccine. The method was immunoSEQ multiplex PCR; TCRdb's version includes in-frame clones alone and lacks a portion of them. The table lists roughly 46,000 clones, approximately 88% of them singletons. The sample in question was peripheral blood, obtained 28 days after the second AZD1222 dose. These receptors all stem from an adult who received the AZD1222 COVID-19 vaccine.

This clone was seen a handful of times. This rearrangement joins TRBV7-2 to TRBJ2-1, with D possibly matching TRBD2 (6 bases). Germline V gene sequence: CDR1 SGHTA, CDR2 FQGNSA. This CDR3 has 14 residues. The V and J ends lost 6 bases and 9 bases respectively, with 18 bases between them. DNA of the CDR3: TGTGCCAGCAGTTCCGGGACTGGGTTTAGTGAGCAGTTCTTC. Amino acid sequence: CASSSGTGFSEQFF.

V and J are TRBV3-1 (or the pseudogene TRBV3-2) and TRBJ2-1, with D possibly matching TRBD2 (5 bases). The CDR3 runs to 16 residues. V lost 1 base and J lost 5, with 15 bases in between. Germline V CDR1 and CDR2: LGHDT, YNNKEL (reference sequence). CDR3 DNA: TGTGCCAGCAGCCAAGGTTCCGGGATTGGGGACAATGAGCAGTTCTTC. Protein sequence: CASSQGSGIGDNEQFF.